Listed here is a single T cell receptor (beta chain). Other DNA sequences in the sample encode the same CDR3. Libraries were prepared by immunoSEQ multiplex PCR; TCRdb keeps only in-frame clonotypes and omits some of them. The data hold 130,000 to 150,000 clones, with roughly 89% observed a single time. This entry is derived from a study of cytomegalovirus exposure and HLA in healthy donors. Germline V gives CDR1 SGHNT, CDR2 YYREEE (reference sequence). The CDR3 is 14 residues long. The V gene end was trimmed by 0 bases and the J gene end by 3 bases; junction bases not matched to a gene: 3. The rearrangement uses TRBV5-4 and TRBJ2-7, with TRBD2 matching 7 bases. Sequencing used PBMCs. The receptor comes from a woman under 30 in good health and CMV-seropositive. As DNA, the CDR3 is TGTGCCAGCAGCTTGGCTGGCGGGGGCTACGAGCAGTACTTC. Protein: CASSLAGGGYEQYF.